Each of the 29 T cell receptor beta chains below was sequenced from the same sample in a study of PD-1 blockade in classical Hodgkin lymphoma. The time point denotes: cycle 4 day 1 (C4D1), after around six weeks of nivolumab. Relapse was seen in all patients after autologous stem cell transplantation, and brentuximab vedotin exposure was variable. Profiling relied on immunoSEQ multiplex PCR, and the TCRdb table lists in-frame clones only, not all of them. The sample has roughly 60,000 clones, approximately 94% seen once. The sequences come from peripheral blood mononuclear cells (PBMCs), collected before the fourth cycle of nivolumab. These receptors were obtained from a human donor with classical Hodgkin lymphoma.

V and J are TRBV19 and TRBJ1-6, with 7 bases lining up with TRBD1. This CDR3 has 16 amino acids. Trimming removed 5 bases from V and 10 bases from J; junction bases left unmatched: 14. Per the germline V gene, CDR1 is LNHDA and CDR2 is SQIVND (reference sequence). CDR3 in DNA: TGTGCCAGTAGTTCTCAACAACAGGGGAGGCGGTCACCCCTCCACTTT. Translated: CASSSQQQGRRSPLHF.

This clone was seen once. This chain connects TRBV6-6 to TRBJ2-7; D remains unclear. The CDR3 loop spans 14 amino acids. Trimming took off 4 bases at V and 7 bases at J, with 17 bases between the two ends. Per germline, CDR1 MNHNY and CDR2 SVGAGI (reference sequence). The CDR3 loop reads CASSLDRRVHEQYF. The CDR3 DNA reads TGTGCCAGCAGTTTGGACCGTCGGGTCCATGAGCAGTACTTC.

The V and J genes are TRBV4-1 and TRBJ2-5, with D uncertain. There are 12 residues in the CDR3. CDR1 and CDR2 (germline): MGHRA, YSYEKL. Deletions cut 8 bases from V and 4 bases from J, with 11 bases between. CDR3 residues: CASGTVGETQYF. CDR3 sequence (DNA): TGCGCCAGCGGTACAGTAGGAGAGACCCAGTACTTC.

The chain employs TRBV29-1 and TRBJ2-3; 7 bases match TRBD1. Germline assignment: CDR1 SQVTM and CDR2 ANQGSEA. This CDR3 is 16 amino acids long. The ends lost 6 bases at V and 6 bases at J; junction bases unmatched: 18. CDR3 DNA sequence: TGCAGCGTGGACAACAGGGACAGTCCTTTGAAGGATACGCAGTATTTT. Its translation: CSVDNRDSPLKDTQYF.

The CDR3 reads CASSLSTGTIQFF. The CDR3 DNA follows: TGTGCCAGCAGTTTATCCACCGGGACTATACAGTTCTTC. The rearrangement links TRBV27 to TRBJ2-1, with 7 bases identical to TRBD2. V lost 0 bases and J lost 13; bases outside the gene matches: 6. The CDR3 is made up of 13 amino acids. Germline V gives CDR1 MNHEY, CDR2 SMNVEV (reference sequence).

Only one count was recorded for this clone. The gene calls are TRBV19 and TRBJ2-1; 8 bases line up with TRBD2. The CDR3 runs 16 residues. Germline CDR1 reads LNHDA; CDR2 reads SQIVND (reference sequence). V was clipped by 0 bases and J by 2 bases; unmatched bases: 3. The CDR3 is CASSIDAGLAYNEQFF. In DNA form, the CDR3 reads TGTGCCAGTAGTATAGATGCGGGACTAGCCTACAATGAGCAGTTCTTC.

This clone was picked up one time. CDR3 nucleotides: TGTGCCAGCAGTGAAGGGGACAACTATGGCTACACCTTC. This translates into CASSEGDNYGYTF. The rearrangement joins TRBV25-1 to TRBJ1-2; tentative D call: TRBD1 (5 bases). The germline V gene has CDR1 MGHDK and CDR2 SYGVNS. Deletions cut 2 bases from V and 2 bases from J, with 6 bases between. The CDR3 loop spans 13 amino acids.

This chain joins TRBV27 and TRBJ2-5; the D call may be TRBD1 or TRBD2 (6 bases each). From germline, CDR1 is MNHEY and CDR2 SMNVEV (reference sequence). This CDR3 comprises 14 residues. The ends were cut back, 5 bases at V and 4 bases at J, with 14 bases in the middle. The CDR3 DNA sequence: TGTGCCAGCAGTCCGGTAGGGGGGCTAGAGACCCAGTACTTC. Translating gives CASSPVGGLETQYF.

This clone has a single count. The CDR3 region is CSVEATDTQYF. Here the CDR3 DNA reads TGCAGCGTTGAAGCGACAGATACGCAGTATTTT. J is TRBJ2-3 and V is TRBV29-1; unclear D gene. Germline CDR1 and CDR2: SQVTM and ANQGSEA. The V end was cut by 1 base, the J end by 3 bases, with 2 bases between. The CDR3 has 11 residues.

The chain carries TRBV5-4 and TRBJ2-5, with D possibly matching TRBD1 (5 bases). There are 15 residues in the CDR3. Trimming stripped 0 bases from V and 4 bases from J, with 13 bases between. The V gene's germline CDR1 is SGHNT and CDR2 YYREEE (reference sequence). The chain's CDR3 is CASSLALGQVETQYF. In nucleotides, the CDR3 is TGTGCCAGCAGCTTGGCTTTGGGGCAGGTAGAGACCCAGTACTTC.

The CDR3 DNA reads as TGCGCCAGCAGCTTCGGACAGAGTGGAAACACCATATATTTT. Protein sequence: CASSFGQSGNTIYF. The V and J genes are TRBV5-1 and TRBJ1-3; D is perhaps TRBD1 (6 bases). Looked up from germline, CDR1 is SGHRS and CDR2 is YFSETQ. Between the trimmed V and J ends, which lost 2 bases and 3 bases, there was a span of 9 bases. CDR3 length equals 14 residues.

The rearrangement joins TRBV6-6 to TRBJ2-2; no clear D gene. The CDR3 contains 14 residues. The V end lost 8 bases, the J end lost 2 bases, and 12 bases lay between the germline ends. CDR1 and CDR2 (germline): MNHNY, SVGAGI (reference sequence). For the CDR3, the DNA is TGTGCCAGCTCATCGTCGCCTAACACCGGGGAGCTGTTTTTT. Its translation: CASSSSPNTGELFF.

The rearrangement links TRBV29-1 to TRBJ2-2, with D possibly being TRBD1 (5 bases). Germline-derived CDR1 and CDR2 are SQVTM and ANQGSEA. V lost 0 bases to trimming and J lost 4 bases, with 9 bases between them. The CDR3 is 14 amino acids. The CDR3 loop is CSVEEQGGTGELFF. The CDR3 region has the DNA TGCAGCGTTGAAGAGCAGGGCGGCACCGGGGAGCTGTTTTTT.

V gene TRBV14 combines with J gene TRBJ1-1; 7 bases map to TRBD1. CDR1 is SGHDN and CDR2 is FVKESK in the germline V gene. The junction had 4 bases not matched to a gene; V was cut back by 1 base and J by 5 bases. The CDR3 runs 14 residues. CDR3 loop: CASSQGQGRTEAFF. DNA for the CDR3: TGTGCCAGCAGCCAAGGACAGGGACGAACTGAAGCTTTCTTT. The full variable domain, in which reference TRBV14 and TRBJ1-1 provide the parts outside the CDR3, is EAGVTQFPSHSVIEKGQTVTLRCDPISGHDNLYWYRRVMGKEIKFLLHFVKESKQDESGMPNNRFLAERTGGTYSTLKVQPAELEDSGVYFCASSQGQGRTEAFFGQGTRLTVV.

V and J are TRBV5-4 and TRBJ1-2; D not certain. The CDR3 loop spans 15 amino acids. The germline V gene has CDR1 SGHNT and CDR2 YYREEE (reference sequence). V lost 4 bases, J lost 0 bases, and 13 bases lay in between. CDR3 DNA: TGTGCCAGCAGCCCCATCGTGAAAGCTAACTATGGCTACACCTTC. This sequence encodes CASSPIVKANYGYTF.

The chain employs TRBV19 and TRBJ2-7; D is possibly TRBD1 (6 bases). V lost 3 bases and J 6 bases, leaving 18 bases between the germline ends. This CDR3 has 15 amino acids. CDR1 is LNHDA and CDR2 is SQIVND in the germline V gene (reference sequence). In DNA form, the CDR3 reads TGTGCCAGTAGTATTGGGGTAACTAGGGGGATCGAGCAGTACTTC. It specifies CASSIGVTRGIEQYF.

The rearrangement joins TRBV28 to TRBJ2-1; D uncertain. The germline V gene has CDR1 MDHEN and CDR2 SYDVKM. The CDR3 length is 13 residues. Trimming removed 6 bases at V and 8 bases at J, with 14 bases between. In DNA, the CDR3 is TGTGCCAGCAGCTCGTCTAGTAGCTATGAGCAGTTCTTC. Protein: CASSSSSSYEQFF.

V usage is TRBV6-1 and J usage is TRBJ2-7; tentative D call: TRBD1 (6 bases). V was clipped by 8 bases and J by 4 bases, with 21 bases between them. The germline V gene has CDR1 MNHNS and CDR2 SASEGT. This CDR3 is built from 15 residues. The CDR3 DNA reads TGTGCCAGCGAGCTGTCGGGACACGGATCATACGAGCAGTACTTC. Translated, it gives CASELSGHGSYEQYF.

The chain uses TRBV11-2 and TRBJ1-1; 7 bases line up with TRBD1. CDR3 length: 13 amino acids. CDR1 and CDR2 from the germline V gene are SGHAT and FQNNGV. The junction had 1 base not matched to a gene; V was cut back by 3 bases and J by 3 bases. The CDR3: CASSLGTDTEAFF. The CDR3 coding sequence is TGTGCCAGCAGCTTGGGGACAGACACTGAAGCTTTCTTT.

J is TRBJ2-7 and V is TRBV7-3, with 12 bases fitting TRBD2. In germline, CDR1 is SGHTA, CDR2 FQGTGA. This CDR3 is 15 amino acids long. Unmatched junction bases numbered 5, after V lost 6 bases and J lost 2 bases. The CDR3 spells CASRNGLAGPYEQYF. The CDR3 DNA is TGTGCCAGCAGGAACGGACTAGCGGGGCCCTACGAGCAGTACTTC.

The rearrangement links TRBV5-8 to TRBJ2-7; 10 bases are a match to TRBD2. The CDR3 consists of 18 residues. Germline loops: CDR1 SGHTS, CDR2 YDEGEE. V gave up 3 bases and J gave up 0 bases; unmatched junction bases: 12. The CDR3 sequence is CASSSVGLAGEGSYEQYF. The CDR3 DNA is TGTGCCAGCAGCTCGGTCGGGCTAGCGGGAGAAGGCTCCTACGAGCAGTACTTC.

This chain links TRBV4-1 with TRBJ1-4; D call uncertain. CDR3 length: 15 amino acids. Germline CDR1 MGHRA, CDR2 YSYEKL. The ends were cut back, 0 bases at V and 10 bases at J, with 15 bases in the middle. This CDR3 is CASSQEATVSLKLFF. CDR3 in DNA: TGCGCCAGCAGCCAAGAGGCAACAGTCTCGCTAAAACTGTTTTTT.

The chain recombines TRBV27 with TRBJ2-1, with D possibly called TRBD1 or TRBD2 (6 bases each). The CDR3 totals 14 residues. Trimming pared 3 bases from V and 4 bases from J, leaving 10 bases between. Germline loops: CDR1 MNHEY, CDR2 SMNVEV (reference sequence). The CDR3: CASSFGGPYNEQFF. Written as DNA, the CDR3 is TGTGCCAGCAGTTTCGGGGGCCCGTACAATGAGCAGTTCTTC.

The V call is TRBV5-6, the J call TRBJ2-7, with D possibly being TRBD1 or TRBD2 (5 bases each). CDR3 size: 15 residues. Trimming cost V 0 bases and J 7 bases, with 17 bases left between them. Germline V CDR1 and CDR2: SGHDT, YYEEEE. The CDR3 bases are TGTGCCAGCAGCTTGGGATGGGCTGGCTGGGGGGAGCAGTACTTC. Its translation is CASSLGWAGWGEQYF.

The V call is TRBV6-1, the J call TRBJ2-7; unclear D gene. This CDR3 has 14 amino acids. V was shortened by 1 base and J by 0 bases, with 7 bases between the two germline ends. CDR1 MNHNS and CDR2 SASEGT come from the germline V gene. The CDR3 DNA is TGTGCCAGCAGTGAAGGAGTGCACTCCTACGAGCAGTACTTC. It codes for CASSEGVHSYEQYF.

The chain couples TRBV18 to TRBJ2-5; 8 bases match TRBD2. This CDR3 has 16 residues. The ends lost 3 bases at V and 5 bases at J; junction bases unmatched: 11. The germline CDR1 and CDR2 sequences are KGHSH and LQKENI. In DNA, the CDR3 is TGTGCCAGCTCACCTCTTTTTCTAGCGGGCCGGGAGACCCAGTACTTC. Translated: CASSPLFLAGRETQYF. The whole variable domain, filled in from reference TRBV18 and TRBJ2-5, reads NAGVMQNPRHLVRRRGQEARLRCSPMKGHSHVYWYRQLPEEGLKFMVYLQKENIIDESGMPKERFSAEFPKEGPSILRIQQVVRGDSAAYFCASSPLFLAGRETQYFGPGTRLLVL.

The chain uses TRBV6-4 and TRBJ2-3; TRBD2 matches at 7 bases. CDR1 is MRHNA and CDR2 is SNTAGT in the germline V gene. V shed 5 bases, J shed 4 bases, and the junction held 9 bases outside the gene matches. There are 15 residues in the CDR3. Written as DNA, the CDR3 is TGTGCCAGCAGTAAATTACCCCGGGAGGCAGATACGCAGTATTTT. This codes for CASSKLPREADTQYF.

This chain joins TRBV15 and TRBJ2-7; D uncertain. Between the trimmed V and J ends, which lost 0 bases and 3 bases, there was a span of 6 bases. The CDR3 runs 13 residues. Germline lookup yields CDR1 LNHNV and CDR2 YYDKDF (reference sequence). The CDR3 here is CATSRDVDYEQYF. Written as DNA, the CDR3 is TGTGCCACCAGCAGAGATGTGGACTACGAGCAGTACTTC.

Only one count was recorded for this clone. This chain uses TRBV6-5 with TRBJ1-1, with D maybe TRBD1 (6 bases). CDR1 is MNHEY and CDR2 is SVGAGI in the germline V gene. Trimming left V 5 bases short and J 1 base short, with 11 bases between. The CDR3 covers 14 residues. The CDR3, as DNA: TGTGCCAGCAGTATGGGGGGGCAGAACACTGAAGCTTTCTTT. It codes for CASSMGGQNTEAFF.